A single T cell receptor beta chain is shown here with its context. Its target is unknown. MiXCR, run by TCRdb on the reads, gives a single entry per CDR3 protein. This table holds about 89,000 distinct CDR3 sequences, about 31% found once. After removal of 2 bases from V and 3 bases from J, the junction contained 4 bases not matched to a gene. The CDR3 covers 16 residues. These data come from a study of T cell repertoires in cytomegalovirus infection. On the study more broadly: Epitope selection comprised recently identified HLA-C-restricted CMV epitopes and well-studied HLA-B-restricted CMV epitopes. Matching HLA type, along with CMV infection, was indicated by public TCR beta signatures. Study findings and constraints: In two of eight donors, the top clonotype was HLA-C-restricted CMV-specific. There were carriers of CMV plus the relevant HLA, and cumulative public TCR beta family frequency identified them.

The TCR originated in a human donor in good health (CMV status not recorded). Some clones in this sample may be carry-over from other donors' samples. This chain joins TRBV12-3 or TRBV12-4 and TRBJ2-3, with 11 bases fitting TRBD2. This specimen consisted of CD8+ T cells from cultured PBMCs, obtained from culture after CMV antigen stimulation. CDR3 bases: TGTGCCAGCAGTTTATATCTAGCGGGGGGTACAGATACGCAGTATTTT. As protein: CASSLYLAGGTDTQYF.